These T cell receptor beta chains were read from a single sample in a study of shared clonotypes between healthy human individuals. The repertoire was sequenced with immunoSEQ multiplex PCR; TCRdb's copy has only in-frame clones and lacks some. Here the sample spans about 1 million clones, around 82% being singletons. Sequenced input: memory CD4+ T cells from PBMCs. The receptors were gathered from a man aged 18 to 30 in good health. Some clones in this sample may be carry-over from other donors' samples. The CDR3 runs from the conserved cysteine through the conserved F or W. D genes are given only for firm matches. The size of a clone is reported for some rows only, either as once, few or many, or as a class for expanded clones.

j_gene | v_gene | abundance | d_gene | CDR3nt | CDR3aa
TRBJ1-1 | TRBV6-1 | NA | NA | TGTGCCAGCCTACCTGTGAGGGCGGGCACTGAAGCTTTCTTT | CASLPVRAGTEAFF
TRBJ2-3 | TRBV14 | once | TRBD1 | TGTGCCAGCAGTCGCAGGGGGCGCGTCGCAGATACGCAGTATTTT | CASSRRGRVADTQYF
TRBJ1-1 | TRBV5-1 | NA | TRBD1 | TGCGCCAGCAGCTTGGTGCAGGGGGTCACTGAAGCTTTCTTT | CASSLVQGVTEAFF
TRBJ1-2 | TRBV4-1 | few | NA | TGCGCCAGCAGCCAAGATCAGGGGAACTATGGCTACACCTTC | CASSQDQGNYGYTF
TRBJ2-6 | TRBV5-4 | NA | NA | TGTGCCAGCAGCTTGGAAGGAGTAGGAACTCACTCTGGGGCCAACGTCCTGACTTTC | CASSLEGVGTHSGANVLTF
TRBJ2-2 | TRBV9 | NA | NA | TGTGCCAGCAGCGCGGTGGCGTCACCGAACACCGGGGAGCTGTTTTTT | CASSAVASPNTGELFF
TRBJ2-7 | TRBV5-1 | NA | TRBD1 | TGCGCCAGCAGCTTCCGGGACAGGGCCTACGAGCAGTACTTC | CASSFRDRAYEQYF
TRBJ1-4 | TRBV15 | NA | NA | TGTGCCACCAGCAGAGACCAGCCCCTATCCAATGAAAAACTGTTTTTT | CATSRDQPLSNEKLFF
TRBJ1-4 | TRBV4-3 | few | NA | TGCGCCAGCAGCCAAGAGAGGACCGGGGAAAAACTGTTTTTT | CASSQERTGEKLFF
TRBJ1-1 | TRBV27 | NA | TRBD1 | TGTGCCAGCAGTCCACGGACAGGGGGGGACACTGAAGCTTTCTTT | CASSPRTGGDTEAFF
TRBJ1-1 | TRBV7-3 | NA | NA | TGTGCCAGCAGCTTAACCAGGAGCGGGAACACTGAAGCTTTCTTT | CASSLTRSGNTEAFF
TRBJ2-7 | TRBV29-1 | NA | NA | TGCAGCGTAGCGCCCCAGGCCTACGAGCAGTACTTC | CSVAPQAYEQYF
TRBJ2-5 | TRBV7-9 | NA | TRBD1 | TGTGCCAGCAGCTTAAGGGCAGGGGGCGTGGAGACCCAGTACTTC | CASSLRAGGVETQYF
TRBJ2-7 | TRBV7-6 | NA | TRBD2 | TGTGCCAGCAGCTTGAGCGGGAGGGGCACCTACGAGCAGTACTTC | CASSLSGRGTYEQYF
TRBJ2-7 | TRBV7-9 | NA | TRBD2 | TGTGCCAGCAGCCGGGAGGGCCGGTACGAGCAGTACTTC | CASSREGRYEQYF
TRBJ1-3 | TRBV9 | NA | NA | TGTGCCAGCAGGGGCTCTGGAAACACCATATATTTT | CASRGSGNTIYF
TRBJ2-2 | TRBV9 | NA | NA | TGTGCCAGCAGCCTTGGCCCGCTCAACACCGGGGAGCTGTTTTTT | CASSLGPLNTGELFF
TRBJ2-3 | TRBV4-2 | NA | NA | TGTGCCAGCAGCCAAGATGGGGTAGGGCAGCAGTATTTT | CASSQDGVGQQYF
TRBJ1-2 | TRBV6-1 | NA | NA | TGTGCCAGCAGTGAAGGTCCAGGGGTTAGTTATGGCTACACCTTC | CASSEGPGVSYGYTF
TRBJ2-3 | TRBV19 | NA | TRBD2 | TGTGCCAGTAGTATAATCTCTGGCGAGCGGGGTCCCTCGGGAGATACGCAGTATTTT | CASSIISGERGPSGDTQYF
TRBJ2-1 | TRBV2 | NA | TRBD2 | TGTGCCAGCAGCTTACTTAGCGGGAGTTCTAATGAGCAGTTCTTC | CASSLLSGSSNEQFF
TRBJ2-3 | TRBV7-9 | NA | NA | TGTGCCAGCAGCTTAGGGTACGGCATGGACTCTCCATTT | CASSLGYGMDSPF
TRBJ2-3 | TRBV29-1 | NA | TRBD2 | TGCAGCGGAGCGGGGTATCATAGCACAGATACGCAGTATTTT | CSGAGYHSTDTQYF
TRBJ1-2 | TRBV28 | NA | NA | TGTGCCAGCAGGACCTTTGGAGGGTCAGATAACTATGGCTACACCTTC | CASRTFGGSDNYGYTF
TRBJ2-2 | TRBV2 | NA | NA | TGTGCCAGCCGCGGGGGCGTGAACACCGGGGAGCTGTTTTTT | CASRGGVNTGELFF
TRBJ2-7 | TRBV6-5 | few | TRBD1 | TGTGCCAGCAGTTACGGGACAGGGGACTACGAGCAGTACTTC | CASSYGTGDYEQYF
TRBJ1-5 | TRBV27 | NA | NA | TGTGCCAGCAGTTTCGCGTCGGGGAATCAGCCCCAGCATTTT | CASSFASGNQPQHF
TRBJ1-6 | TRBV6-5 | NA | NA | TGTGCCAGCAGTTACGACAGTAATTCACCCCTCCACTTT | CASSYDSNSPLHF
TRBJ2-7 | TRBV7-8 | once | NA | TGTGCCAGCAGCCATCATTACGAGCAGTACTTC | CASSHHYEQYF